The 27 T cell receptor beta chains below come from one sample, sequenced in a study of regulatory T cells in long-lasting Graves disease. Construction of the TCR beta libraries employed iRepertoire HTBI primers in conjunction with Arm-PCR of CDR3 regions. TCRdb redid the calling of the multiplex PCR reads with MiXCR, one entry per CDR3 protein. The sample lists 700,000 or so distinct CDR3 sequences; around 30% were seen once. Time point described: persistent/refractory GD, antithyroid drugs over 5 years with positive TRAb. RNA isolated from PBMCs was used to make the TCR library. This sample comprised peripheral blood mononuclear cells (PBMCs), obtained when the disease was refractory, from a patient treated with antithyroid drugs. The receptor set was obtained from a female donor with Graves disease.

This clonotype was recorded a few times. CDR3 loop: CAWSRQLNTEAFF. The CDR3 DNA follows: TGTGCCTGGAGTCGACAACTCAACACTGAAGCTTTCTTT. The chain joins TRBV30 to TRBJ1-1; D is uncertain. The germline gives CDR1 GTSNPN, CDR2 SVGIG (reference sequence). The CDR3 sequence is 13 residues long. Trimming shortened V by 2 bases and J by 2 bases, and 9 bases separated the two germline ends.

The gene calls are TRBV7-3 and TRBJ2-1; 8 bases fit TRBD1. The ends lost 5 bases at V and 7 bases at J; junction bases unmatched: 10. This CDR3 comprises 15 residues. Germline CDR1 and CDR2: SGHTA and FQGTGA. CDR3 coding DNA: TGTGCCAGCAGCCCGGACAGGGCATGGGGAAATGAGCAGTTCTTC. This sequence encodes CASSPDRAWGNEQFF.

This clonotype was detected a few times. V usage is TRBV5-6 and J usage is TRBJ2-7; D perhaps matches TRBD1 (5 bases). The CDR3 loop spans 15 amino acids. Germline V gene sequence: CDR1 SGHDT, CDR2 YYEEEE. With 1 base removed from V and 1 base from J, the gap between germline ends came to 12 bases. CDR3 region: CASSLTPTASYEQYF. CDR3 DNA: TGTGCCAGCAGCTTGACCCCGACAGCATCCTACGAGCAGTACTTC.

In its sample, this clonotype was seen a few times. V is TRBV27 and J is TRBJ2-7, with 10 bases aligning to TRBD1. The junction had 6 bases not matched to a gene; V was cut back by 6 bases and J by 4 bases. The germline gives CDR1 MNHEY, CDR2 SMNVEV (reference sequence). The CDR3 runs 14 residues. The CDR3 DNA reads TGTGCCAGCAGACGGACAGGGGGTCTTTACGAGCAGTACTTC. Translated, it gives CASRRTGGLYEQYF.

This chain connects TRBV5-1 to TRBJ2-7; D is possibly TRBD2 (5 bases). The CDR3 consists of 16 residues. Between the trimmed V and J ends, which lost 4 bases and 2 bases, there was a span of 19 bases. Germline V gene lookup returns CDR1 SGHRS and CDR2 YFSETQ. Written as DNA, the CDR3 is TGCGCCAGCAGCCTCACATCGGCGGGTGGCACCTACGAGCAGTACTTC. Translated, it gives CASSLTSAGGTYEQYF.

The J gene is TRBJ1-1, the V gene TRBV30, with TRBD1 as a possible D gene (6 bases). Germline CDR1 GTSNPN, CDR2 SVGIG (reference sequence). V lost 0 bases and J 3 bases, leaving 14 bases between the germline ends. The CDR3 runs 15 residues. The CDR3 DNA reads TGTGCCTGGAGTGTACGAAGCAGGGGCGACACTGAAGCTTTCTTT. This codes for CAWSVRSRGDTEAFF.

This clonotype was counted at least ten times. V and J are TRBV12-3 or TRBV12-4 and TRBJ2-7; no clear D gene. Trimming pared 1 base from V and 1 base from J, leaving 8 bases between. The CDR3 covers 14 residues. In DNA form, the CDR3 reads TGTGCCAGCAGTTTAGGGTGGCGGTCCTACGAGCAGTACTTC. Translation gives CASSLGWRSYEQYF.

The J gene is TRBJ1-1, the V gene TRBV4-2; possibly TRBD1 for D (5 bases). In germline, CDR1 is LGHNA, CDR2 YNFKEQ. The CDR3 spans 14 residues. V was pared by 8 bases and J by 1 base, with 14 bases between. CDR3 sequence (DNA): TGTGCCAGCGGACCACAACAGGCGAACACTGAAGCTTTCTTT. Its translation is CASGPQQANTEAFF.

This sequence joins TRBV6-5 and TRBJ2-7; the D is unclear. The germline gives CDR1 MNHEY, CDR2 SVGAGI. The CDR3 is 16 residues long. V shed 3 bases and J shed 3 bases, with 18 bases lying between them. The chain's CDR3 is CASSYKSFFTNYEQYF. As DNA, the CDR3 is TGTGCCAGCAGTTATAAGAGCTTTTTCACTAACTACGAGCAGTACTTC.

This chain's CDR3 is CASSPGGGVLGNQPQHF. CDR3 nucleotides: TGTGCCAGCAGCCCCGGGGGTGGTGTGCTGGGCAATCAGCCCCAGCATTTT. V and J are TRBV5-5 and TRBJ1-5, with D perhaps TRBD1 (5 bases). The CDR3 is 17 residues long. V was clipped by 4 bases and J by 2 bases, with 19 bases between them. CDR1 and CDR2 from the germline V gene are SGHKS and YYEKEE (reference sequence).

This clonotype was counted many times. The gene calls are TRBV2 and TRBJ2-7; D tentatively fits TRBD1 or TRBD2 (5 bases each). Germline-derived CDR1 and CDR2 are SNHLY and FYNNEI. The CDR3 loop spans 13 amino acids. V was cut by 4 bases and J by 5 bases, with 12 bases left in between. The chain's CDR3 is CASSGTRDHEQYF. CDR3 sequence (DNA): TGTGCCAGCAGTGGAACCAGGGACCACGAGCAGTACTTC.

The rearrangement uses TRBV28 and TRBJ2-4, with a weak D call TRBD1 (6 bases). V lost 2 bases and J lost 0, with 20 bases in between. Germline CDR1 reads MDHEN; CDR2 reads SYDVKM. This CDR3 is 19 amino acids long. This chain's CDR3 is CASSLAPYRDTLAKNIQYF. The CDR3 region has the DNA TGTGCCAGCAGTTTAGCGCCGTACCGGGACACCTTAGCCAAAAACATTCAGTACTTC.

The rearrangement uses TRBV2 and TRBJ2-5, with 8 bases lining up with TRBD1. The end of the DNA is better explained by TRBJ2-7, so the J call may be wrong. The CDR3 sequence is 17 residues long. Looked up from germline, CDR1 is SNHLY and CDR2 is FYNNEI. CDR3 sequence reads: CASSEEISSGRGLEQYF. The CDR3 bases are TGTGCCAGCAGTGAAGAGATAAGTTCGGGCAGGGGGCTCGAGCAGTACTTC.

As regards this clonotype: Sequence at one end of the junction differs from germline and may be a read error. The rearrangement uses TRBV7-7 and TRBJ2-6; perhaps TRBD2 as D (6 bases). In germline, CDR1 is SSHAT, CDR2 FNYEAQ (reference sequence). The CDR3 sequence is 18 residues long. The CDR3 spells CASSNRVLAISGANVLTF. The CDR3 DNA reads TGTGCTAGCAGCAACCGGGTCCTAGCGATCTCTGGGGCCAACGTCCTGACTTTC.

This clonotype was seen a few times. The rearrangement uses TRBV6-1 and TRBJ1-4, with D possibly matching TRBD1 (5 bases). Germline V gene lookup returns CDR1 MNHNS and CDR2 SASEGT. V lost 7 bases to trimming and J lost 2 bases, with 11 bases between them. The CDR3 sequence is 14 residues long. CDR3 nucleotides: TGTGCCAGCACCCAGGGAAGGACTAATGAAAAACTGTTTTTT. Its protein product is CASTQGRTNEKLFF.

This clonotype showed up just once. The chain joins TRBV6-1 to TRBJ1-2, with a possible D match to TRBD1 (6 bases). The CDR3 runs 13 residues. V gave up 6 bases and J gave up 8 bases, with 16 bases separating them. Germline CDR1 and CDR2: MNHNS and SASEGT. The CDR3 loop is CASSMGATWGYTF. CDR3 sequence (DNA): TGTGCCAGCAGCATGGGGGCAACTTGGGGCTACACCTTC.

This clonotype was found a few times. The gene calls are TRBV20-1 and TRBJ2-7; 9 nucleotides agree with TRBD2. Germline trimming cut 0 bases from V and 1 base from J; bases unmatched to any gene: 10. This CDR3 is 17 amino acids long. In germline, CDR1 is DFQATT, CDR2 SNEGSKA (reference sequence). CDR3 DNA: TGCAGTGCTAGAGATCGGGCTAGCGGGGCAGCATCCTACGAGCAGTACTTC. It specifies CSARDRASGAASYEQYF.

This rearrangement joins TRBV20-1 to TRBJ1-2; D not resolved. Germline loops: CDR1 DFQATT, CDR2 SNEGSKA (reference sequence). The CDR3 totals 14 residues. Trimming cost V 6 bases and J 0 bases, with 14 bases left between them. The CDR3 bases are TGCAGTGCCCCAGGTGATCGGGCTAACTATGGCTACACCTTC. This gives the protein CSAPGDRANYGYTF.

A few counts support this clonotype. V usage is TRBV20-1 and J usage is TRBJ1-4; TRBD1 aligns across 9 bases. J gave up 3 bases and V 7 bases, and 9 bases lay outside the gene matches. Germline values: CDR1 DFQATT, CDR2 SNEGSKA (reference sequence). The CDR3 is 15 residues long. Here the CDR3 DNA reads TGCAGTGGCTCCCCGGGACAGGGTCCTAATGAAAAACTGTTTTTT. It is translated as CSGSPGQGPNEKLFF.

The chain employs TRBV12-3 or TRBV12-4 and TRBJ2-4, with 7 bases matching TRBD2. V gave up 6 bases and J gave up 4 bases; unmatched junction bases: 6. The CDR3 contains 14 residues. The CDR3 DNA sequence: TGTGCCAGCAGCTTTGGGCGGGAGAAAAACATTCAGTACTTC. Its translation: CASSFGREKNIQYF.

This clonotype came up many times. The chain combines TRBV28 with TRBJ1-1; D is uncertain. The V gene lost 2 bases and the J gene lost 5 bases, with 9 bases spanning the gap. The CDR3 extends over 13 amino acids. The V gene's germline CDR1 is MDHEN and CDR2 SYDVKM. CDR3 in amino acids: CASSLGVLTEAFF. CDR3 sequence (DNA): TGTGCCAGCAGTTTAGGGGTTTTGACTGAAGCTTTCTTT.

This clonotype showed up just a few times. CDR3 protein: CASSSLTSGRYEQYF. The CDR3, as DNA: TGCGCCAGCAGCTCCCTGACTAGCGGGAGGTACGAGCAGTACTTC. The chain employs TRBV5-1 and TRBJ2-7, with 13 bases lining up with TRBD2. This CDR3 is 15 amino acids long. The trim removed 3 bases at V and 4 bases at J, leaving 4 bases unmatched. Germline CDR1 is SGHRS and CDR2 is YFSETQ.

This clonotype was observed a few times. The CDR3 loop reads CSASSGTGAYEQYF. CDR3 sequence (DNA): TGCAGTGCTAGCTCCGGGACAGGGGCCTACGAGCAGTACTTC. J is TRBJ2-7 and V is TRBV20-1, with TRBD1 matching 10 bases. The V gene end was trimmed by 3 bases and the J gene end by 2 bases; junction bases not matched to a gene: 4. Per germline, CDR1 DFQATT and CDR2 SNEGSKA (reference sequence). The CDR3 consists of 14 residues.

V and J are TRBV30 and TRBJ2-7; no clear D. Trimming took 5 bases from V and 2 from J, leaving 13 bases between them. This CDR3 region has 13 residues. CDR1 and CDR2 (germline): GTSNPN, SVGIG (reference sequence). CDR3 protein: CAWSLDGPYEQYF. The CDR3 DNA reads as TGTGCCTGGTCTCTCGACGGTCCCTACGAGCAGTACTTC.

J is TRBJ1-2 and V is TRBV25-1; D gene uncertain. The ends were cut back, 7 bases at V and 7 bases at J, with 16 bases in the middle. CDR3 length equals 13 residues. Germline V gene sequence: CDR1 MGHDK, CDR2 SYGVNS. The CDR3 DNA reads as TGTGCCAGCAACGAACCGGGGTATGGTGGCTACACCTTC. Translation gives CASNEPGYGGYTF.

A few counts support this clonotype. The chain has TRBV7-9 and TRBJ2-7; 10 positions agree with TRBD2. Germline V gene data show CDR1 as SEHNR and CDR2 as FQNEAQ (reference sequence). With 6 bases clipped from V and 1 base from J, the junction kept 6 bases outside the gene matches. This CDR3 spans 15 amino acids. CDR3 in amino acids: CASRAGLALSYEQYF. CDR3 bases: TGTGCCAGCAGGGCGGGACTAGCGCTATCCTACGAGCAGTACTTC.

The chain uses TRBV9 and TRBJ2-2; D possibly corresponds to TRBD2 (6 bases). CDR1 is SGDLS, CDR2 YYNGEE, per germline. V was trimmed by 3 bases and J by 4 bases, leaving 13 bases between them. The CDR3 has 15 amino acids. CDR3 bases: TGTGCCAGCAGCGCGGGACTTACCGTCACCGGGGAGCTGTTTTTT. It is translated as CASSAGLTVTGELFF.